This TCR beta chain was sequenced in a study of T cell responses to AZD1222 COVID-19 vaccine. Sequencing was performed with immunoSEQ multiplex PCR; in TCRdb, only in-frame clones are kept and a portion is missing. Of roughly 200,000 clones listed, about 92% were seen once; the top ten hold 1%. The length of the CDR3 is 15 residues. V lost 4 bases to trimming and J lost 2 bases, with 16 bases between them. The germline V gene has CDR1 SGHNT and CDR2 YYREEE (reference sequence). The clonotype comes from an adult in good health. The chain recombines TRBV5-4 with TRBJ2-7, with a tentative D call TRBD2 (6 bases). Specimen: peripheral blood, collected on day 0 of MenACWY control vaccination. The CDR3 region is CASSTPGLDPYEQYF. CDR3 in DNA: TGTGCCAGCAGCACCCCGGGACTGGATCCCTACGAGCAGTACTTC.